The entry below describes one T cell receptor beta chain. This CDR3 is built from 13 residues. Germline CDR1 is MNHEY and CDR2 is SVGAGI. Between the trimmed V and J ends, which lost 4 bases and 4 bases, there was a span of 10 bases. The sample originates from a study of blood T cell repertoires in COVID-19. Original methodology: Estimates of nucleated cell counts were drawn from the amplification of reference gene primers. The method was immunoSEQ multiplex PCR; TCRdb's version includes in-frame clones alone and lacks a portion of them. Clone size and the V and J calls come from that table; the DNA yielded D and trimming. The sample consists of approximately 97,000 clones, roughly 81% of them appearing once.

This clonotype was sampled from a man in his forties with active or convalescent COVID-19. The V and J genes are TRBV6-5 and TRBJ1-1; D not resolved. Sequencing input: peripheral blood. The CDR3 nucleotides are TGTGCCAGCAGTTCCGTGATGAGCACTGAAGCTTTCTTT. Its translation: CASSSVMSTEAFF.